This TCR beta chain was identified during a study of Ad26.COV2.S vaccination and SARS-CoV-2 variants. General observations from the study: After vaccination, reports described spike-specific CD8+ and CD4+ T cell responses as showing substantial breadth.

The treatment is: over 15 received Ad26.COV2.S at low or high dose, single or two shots; several received placebo; per-sample allocation not given. Material that was analyzed had been drawn on day 63 after the first vaccine or placebo injection. Boston supplied an adult donor aged 18-55 years. Vaccine was an Ad26 vector expressing Wuhan-strain SARS-CoV-2 spike. This CDR3 is 16 amino acids long. From germline, CDR1 is SNHLY and CDR2 FYNNEI. Trimming pared 3 bases from V and 1 base from J, leaving 15 bases between. Some clones are missing from TCRdb's copy, which holds only in-frame ones; the method was immunoSEQ multiplex PCR. The data hold approximately 450,000 clones, with about nine tenths observed a single time. About this clone itself: Its antigen is unidentified.

The origin of this receptor is a person between 18 and 60 years old who received the Ad26.COV2.S COVID-19 vaccine or a placebo. The sample consisted of peripheral blood, taken in a trial of Ad26.COV2.S vaccine versus placebo. The V gene is TRBV2, the J gene TRBJ2-5; D not resolved. The CDR3 is CASSDPVLDTQETQYF. The CDR3, as DNA: TGTGCCAGCAGTGACCCCGTTTTGGATACCCAAGAGACCCAGTACTTC.